A selection of T cell receptor beta chains follows, all from one sample in a study of cytomegalovirus exposure and HLA in healthy donors. Method: immunoSEQ multiplex PCR; TCRdb's copy keeps in-frame clones and lacks some. The sample spans roughly 65,000 clones; the ten largest clones claim around 15%. The sample comprised PBMCs. The receptors shown here come from a boy under 18 in good health and CMV-seronegative. CDR3s include the opening cysteine and the closing phenylalanine or tryptophan. Fields, in order: V gene, D gene, J gene, CDR3 DNA, CDR3 protein. The D gene is left open where the match is weak.

TRBV27	-	TRBJ1-1	TGTGCCAGCCGAAAGAGTCTCAACACTGAAGCTTTCTTT	CASRKSLNTEAFF
TRBV14	-	TRBJ2-1	TGTGCCAGCAGCCAAGATATCGGACTGTCGGTCTACAATGAGCAGTTCTTC	CASSQDIGLSVYNEQFF
TRBV5-1	-	TRBJ1-2	TGCGCCAGCAGCTTGGAGGGGGGGGGCGTAGCCACCTTC	CASSLEGGGVATF
TRBV2	TRBD2	TRBJ2-5	TGTGCCAGCATTAAAGGGCTAGCGGGGGGGCAAGAGACCCAGTACTTC	CASIKGLAGGQETQYF
TRBV10-2	TRBD2	TRBJ2-3	TGCGCCAGCAGCTTTCTAGCGGACACAGATACGCAGTATTTT	CASSFLADTDTQYF
TRBV11-2	-	TRBJ1-6	TGTGCCAGCAGCTTAGACACCTATAATTCACCCCTCCACTTT	CASSLDTYNSPLHF
TRBV6-6	-	TRBJ2-5	TGTGCCAGCAGTGCCCCTAGCGAAGAGACCCAGTACTTC	CASSAPSEETQYF
TRBV5-4	-	TRBJ2-7	TGTGCCAGCAGCTTGGTTGGGGGCACTGTGGGCGAGCAGTACTTC	CASSLVGGTVGEQYF
TRBV27	TRBD1	TRBJ2-7	TGTGCCAGCAGTTCGAACAGGGGGTCCTACGAGCAGTACTTC	CASSSNRGSYEQYF
TRBV2	-	TRBJ2-2	TGTGCCAGCAGGGTTAGCGTCGGGGAGCTGTTTTTT	CASRVSVGELFF
TRBV9	-	TRBJ1-1	TGTGCCAGCAGCGTCGGGAGTTACACTGAAGCTTTCTTT	CASSVGSYTEAFF
TRBV6-1	-	TRBJ1-4	TGTGCCAGCAGTGATATAATTCCACTGTTTTTT	CASSDIIPLFF
TRBV7-2	-	TRBJ1-1	TGTGCCAGCAGCTTAGCCCCAGGGAATACTGAAGCTTTCTTT	CASSLAPGNTEAFF
TRBV19	TRBD1	TRBJ1-5	TGTGCCAGTAGTACCGGACAGGGGGGGAGCAATCAGCCCCAGCATTTT	CASSTGQGGSNQPQHF
TRBV7-9	-	TRBJ1-5	TGTGCCAGCAGCTTAGGAGGGGGAAATCAGCCCCAGCATTTT	CASSLGGGNQPQHF
TRBV30	TRBD1	TRBJ1-1	TGTGCCTGGAGTGTACTCGACAGGGGGTCGGCTGAAGCTTTCTTT	CAWSVLDRGSAEAFF
TRBV19	TRBD1	TRBJ1-1	TGTGCCAGCACTGACAGGGGGCTTTCTGAAGCTTTCTTT	CASTDRGLSEAFF
TRBV30	TRBD1	TRBJ2-7	TGTGCCTGGAGTAAACAGGGGATTCTCTACGAGCAGTACTTC	CAWSKQGILYEQYF
TRBV11-2	-	TRBJ1-3	TGTGCCAGCAGCCGGCTGAGTCCCAGGCTCTTTTCTGGAAACACCATATATTTT	CASSRLSPRLFSGNTIYF
TRBV5-1	-	TRBJ1-2	TGCGCCAGCAGCTTGGAGGCAGGGATCTATGGCTACACCTTC	CASSLEAGIYGYTF
TRBV6-1	-	TRBJ2-7	TGTGCCAGCAGTGCCGGGTCTCCTGGGAGCTCCTACGAGCAGTACTTC	CASSAGSPGSSYEQYF
TRBV9	TRBD1	TRBJ1-4	TGTGCCAGCAGCGTAGCCCCCGGACAGGTTAATGAAAAACTGTTTTTT	CASSVAPGQVNEKLFF
TRBV4-1	TRBD2	TRBJ2-7	TGCGCCAGCAGCCAAGGCGGAGCGGGAGGGCCCGACGAGCAGTACTTC	CASSQGGAGGPDEQYF